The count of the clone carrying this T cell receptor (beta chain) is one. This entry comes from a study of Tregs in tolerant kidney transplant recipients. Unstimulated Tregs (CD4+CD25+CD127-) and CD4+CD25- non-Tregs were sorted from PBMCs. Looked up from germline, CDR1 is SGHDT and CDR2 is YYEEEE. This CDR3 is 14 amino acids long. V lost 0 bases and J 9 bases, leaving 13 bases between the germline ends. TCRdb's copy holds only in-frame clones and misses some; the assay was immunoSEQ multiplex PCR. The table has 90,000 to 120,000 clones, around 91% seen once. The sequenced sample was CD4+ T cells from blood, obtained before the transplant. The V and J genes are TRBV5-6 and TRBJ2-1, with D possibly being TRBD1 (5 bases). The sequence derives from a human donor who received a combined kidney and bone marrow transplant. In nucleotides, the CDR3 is TGTGCCAGCAGCTTGGCCGGGCCTAGGGGTGAGCAGTTCTTC. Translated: CASSLAGPRGEQFF.